Detailed here is one T cell receptor beta chain. The antigen is unknown. RNA was extracted and reverse transcribed into cDNA as the sequencing template. Generated by immunoSEQ multiplex PCR, the TCRdb table keeps only in-frame clones and is missing some. Of tens of thousands of clones listed, about 74% are singletons. The sample comes from a study of CD8+ T cells in alopecia areata. General study results and limits: Unlike in mice, where it was clearer, TCR sharing across patients was less clear, possibly HLA-related. Normal scalp showed lower clonality than lesional scalp, especially alopecia totalis/universalis.

Researchers gathered lesional scalp punch biopsies and peripheral blood from patients with alopecia areata. Researchers picked out CD4+ and CD8+ T cells from PBMCs by sorting. In germline, CDR1 is DFQATT, CDR2 SNEGSKA (reference sequence). This CDR3 region has 11 residues. Trimming took off 4 bases at V and 9 bases at J, with 12 bases between the two ends. Specimen: NKG2D-low CD8+ T cells sorted from blood. The sequence derives from a human donor with alopecia areata. The chain employs TRBV20-1 and TRBJ1-1, with TRBD1 as a possible D gene (5 bases). The CDR3 reads CSAIWGMKAFF. The CDR3 region has the DNA TGCAGTGCTATTTGGGGGATGAAAGCTTTCTTT.